The 30 T cell receptor beta chains reported below all come from one sample, sequenced in a study of Ad26.COV2.S vaccination and SARS-CoV-2 variants. Treatment given: 19 received Ad26.COV2.S at low or high dose, single or two shots; about 5 received placebo; per-sample allocation not given. All samples were drawn on day 63, counting from the first vaccine or placebo injection. The repertoire was sequenced with immunoSEQ multiplex PCR; TCRdb's copy has only in-frame clones and lacks some. The sample holds about 350,000 clones; 80% to 90% are singletons and the top ten take over 8.5%. Here the sequenced sample was peripheral blood, taken in a trial of Ad26.COV2.S vaccine versus placebo. The origin of the receptors is a person aged 18-65 years who received the Ad26.COV2.S COVID-19 vaccine or a placebo.

This chain links TRBV7-2 with TRBJ1-5; D is perhaps TRBD1 (6 bases). V was shortened by 5 bases and J by 2 bases, with 13 bases between the two germline ends. The length of the CDR3 is 15 residues. Germline V gene sequence: CDR1 SGHTA, CDR2 FQGNSA. CDR3 in amino acids: CASSQQGSGNQPQHF. CDR3 in DNA: TGTGCCAGCAGCCAACAGGGTAGTGGCAATCAGCCCCAGCATTTT.

V gene TRBV18 combines with J gene TRBJ1-2; D is uncertain. Germline V gives CDR1 KGHSH, CDR2 LQKENI. V dropped 3 bases and J dropped 4 bases, with 12 bases sitting between them. The CDR3 is 14 residues long. The CDR3 here is CASSPPAYIYGYTF. The CDR3 bases are TGTGCCAGCTCACCCCCAGCCTATATCTATGGCTACACCTTC.

This clone was picked up one time. The chain links TRBV2 to TRBJ2-2; tentative D call: TRBD1 (6 bases). Germline values: CDR1 SNHLY, CDR2 FYNNEI. The V and J ends lost 7 bases and 1 base respectively, with 13 bases between them. The CDR3 runs to 15 residues. The CDR3 DNA is TGTGCCAGCATGGTGGACAGCGTGAACACCGGGGAGCTGTTTTTT. Protein: CASMVDSVNTGELFF.

This clone was seen once. The chain carries TRBV27 and TRBJ2-1; TRBD2 might be the D (5 bases). Trimming took 3 bases from V and 9 from J, leaving 18 bases between them. CDR1 is MNHEY, CDR2 SMNVEV, per germline (reference sequence). There are 15 residues in the CDR3. CDR3 loop: CASSFLGTRPSEQFF. CDR3 DNA sequence: TGTGCCAGCAGTTTTCTGGGTACTAGACCCTCTGAGCAGTTCTTC.

CDR3 loop: CASSQTGGDYNEQFF. The CDR3 DNA follows: TGCGCCAGCAGCCAAACGGGGGGGGACTACAATGAGCAGTTCTTC. The rearrangement links TRBV4-3 to TRBJ2-1; TRBD2 aligns across 8 bases. Trimming cost V 2 bases and J 3 bases; bases outside gene matches: 3. Germline CDR1 LGHNA, CDR2 YSLEER. The CDR3 is 15 residues long.

The chain employs TRBV2 and TRBJ1-2; TRBD1 is a possible D gene (5 bases). The germline V and J ends were trimmed by 2 bases and 4 bases, with 20 bases remaining between them. Germline CDR1 SNHLY, CDR2 FYNNEI. This CDR3 spans 17 amino acids. The CDR3 nucleotides are TGTGCCAGCAGTGAATTATCGAAGGGTCCCAGGGCCTATGGCTACACCTTC. Translation: CASSELSKGPRAYGYTF.

The V call is TRBV19, the J call TRBJ1-1; 7 nucleotides match TRBD1. The germline CDR1 and CDR2 sequences are LNHDA and SQIVND (reference sequence). The ends lost 4 bases at V and 7 bases at J; junction bases unmatched: 3. The CDR3 length is 12 residues. CDR3 sequence reads: CASSTRTGEAFF. The CDR3 DNA sequence: TGTGCCAGTAGTACGCGGACAGGTGAAGCTTTCTTT.

The V and J genes are TRBV6-2 or TRBV6-3 and TRBJ2-2; 11 bases agree with TRBD2. Germline V gene data show CDR1 as MNHEY and CDR2 as SVGEGT. With 5 bases clipped from V and 3 bases from J, the junction kept 14 bases outside the gene matches. The CDR3 extends over 19 amino acids. CDR3 amino acids: CASSTQFPLAGAYTGELFF. DNA for the CDR3: TGTGCCAGCAGTACCCAATTCCCACTAGCGGGGGCCTACACCGGGGAGCTGTTTTTT.

The chain joins TRBV9 to TRBJ2-7, with TRBD2 identical over 15 bases. V shed 4 bases, J shed 6 bases, and the junction held 2 bases outside the gene matches. There are 14 residues in the CDR3. Per germline, CDR1 SGDLS and CDR2 YYNGEE. CDR3 in amino acids: CASSTGLAGGEQYF. The CDR3 region has the DNA TGTGCCAGCAGCACGGGACTAGCGGGAGGCGAGCAGTACTTC.

The chain recombines TRBV6-6 with TRBJ1-1, with 8 bases that match TRBD1. CDR3 length equals 14 residues. Trimming cost V 9 bases and J 1 base; bases outside gene matches: 7. Per germline, CDR1 MNHNY and CDR2 SVGAGI (reference sequence). The chain's CDR3 is CASHRGGQNTEAFF. DNA of the CDR3: TGTGCCAGTCACAGGGGGGGGCAGAACACTGAAGCTTTCTTT.

The chain links TRBV19 to TRBJ2-5, with D tentatively TRBD2 (6 bases). The germline CDR1 and CDR2 sequences are LNHDA and SQIVND (reference sequence). The length of the CDR3 is 12 residues. Trimming cost V 6 bases and J 7 bases, with 12 bases left between them. CDR3 in DNA: TGTGCCAGTAGCGGGACTCGCGGGACCCAGTACTTC. Amino acids: CASSGTRGTQYF. Supplemented by reference TRBV19 and TRBJ2-5, the full variable domain reads DGGITQSPKYLFRKEGQNVTLSCEQNLNHDAMYWYRQDPGQGLRLIYYSQIVNDFQKGDIAEGYSVSREKKESFPLTVTSAQKNPTAFYLCASSGTRGTQYFGPGTRLLVL.

The chain couples TRBV28 to TRBJ2-3; D possibly corresponds to TRBD2 (6 bases). CDR3 size: 16 residues. CDR1 and CDR2 from the germline V gene are MDHEN and SYDVKM. With 4 bases removed from V and 6 bases from J, the gap between germline ends came to 20 bases. This CDR3 reads CASSSPGSGARDTQYF. CDR3 nucleotide sequence: TGTGCCAGCAGTTCCCCGGGTAGCGGAGCCCGGGATACGCAGTATTTT.

V and J are TRBV3-1 (or the pseudogene TRBV3-2) and TRBJ1-3; D gene ambiguous. Germline V lookup: CDR1 LGHDT, CDR2 YNNKEL (reference sequence). The V end was cut by 1 base, the J end by 0 bases, with 7 bases between. The CDR3 consists of 15 residues. CDR3 DNA sequence: TGTGCCAGCAGCCAAGTCACCCTCTCTGGAAACACCATATATTTT. Translating gives CASSQVTLSGNTIYF.

The V and J genes are TRBV4-1 and TRBJ1-2; D is ambiguous. Per germline, CDR1 MGHRA and CDR2 YSYEKL. The length of the CDR3 is 14 residues. V lost 0 bases and J lost 7, with 12 bases in between. The chain's CDR3 is CASSQDGVSGGYTF. The CDR3, as DNA: TGCGCCAGCAGCCAAGATGGGGTCAGTGGTGGCTACACCTTC.

J is TRBJ1-1 and V is TRBV6-4, with TRBD1 as a possible D gene (5 bases). Trimming removed 4 bases from V and 10 bases from J, with 13 bases in between. Germline CDR1 reads MRHNA; CDR2 reads SNTAGT. The CDR3 has 12 amino acids. The CDR3 loop reads CASSAKPGTAFF. CDR3 DNA sequence: TGTGCCAGCAGTGCTAAGCCGGGGACAGCTTTCTTT.

This sequence joins TRBV7-3 and TRBJ2-1; 10 positions match TRBD1. Germline V CDR1 and CDR2: SGHTA, FQGTGA. V dropped 5 bases and J dropped 13; count of bases not matched to a gene: 11. The CDR3 totals 14 residues. CDR3 DNA: TGTGCCAGCAGCGCAGTCGGGACAGGGGAACGACAGTTCTTC. This translates into CASSAVGTGERQFF. Variable domain in full (rest from reference TRBV7-3 and TRBJ2-1): GAGVSQTPSNKVTEKGKYVELRCDPISGHTALYWYRQSLGQGPEFLIYFQGTGAADDSGLPNDRFFAVRPEGSVSTLKIQRTERGDSAVYLCASSAVGTGERQFFGPGTRLTVL.

To note about this clone: At the DNA level, this CDR3 is encoded by other sequences in the same sample as well. The chain uses TRBV10-3 and TRBJ2-3; D gene uncertain. V was shortened by 2 bases and J by 3 bases, with 3 bases between the two germline ends. Looked up from germline, CDR1 is ENHRY and CDR2 is SYGVKD. This CDR3 has 12 residues. Written as DNA, the CDR3 is TGTGCCATCAGTGAGCTGACAGATACGCAGTATTTT. Residues: CAISELTDTQYF.

The chain joins TRBV9 to TRBJ2-1; D unresolved. Germline CDR1 is SGDLS and CDR2 is YYNGEE. Between the trimmed V and J ends, which lost 3 bases and 6 bases, there was a span of 10 bases. The length of the CDR3 is 13 residues. This chain's CDR3 is CASSADLPNEQFF. The CDR3 coding sequence is TGTGCCAGCAGCGCAGACTTGCCCAATGAGCAGTTCTTC.

CDR3 residues: CASSIPNEKLFF. In nucleotides, the CDR3 is TGTGCCAGCAGTATACCGAATGAAAAACTGTTTTTT. This rearrangement joins TRBV27 to TRBJ1-4; the D is unclear. Trimming left V 5 bases short and J 5 bases short, with 6 bases between. Germline V gives CDR1 MNHEY, CDR2 SMNVEV (reference sequence). This CDR3 is 12 amino acids long.

The V and J genes are TRBV5-6 and TRBJ2-7; 7 bases map to TRBD2. The ends lost 0 bases at V and 6 bases at J; junction bases unmatched: 12. The germline CDR1 and CDR2 sequences are SGHDT and YYEEEE. The CDR3 totals 16 residues. DNA for the CDR3: TGTGCCAGCAGCTTGGCTCTCGGACTAGAAATCGGCGAGCAGTACTTC. Its protein product is CASSLALGLEIGEQYF.

This CDR3 reads CASSQLGQGVRDTQYF. The CDR3 coding sequence is TGTGCCAGCAGCCAGCTGGGACAGGGAGTTAGAGATACGCAGTATTTT. J is TRBJ2-3 and V is TRBV5-6, with TRBD1 matching 9 bases. There are 16 residues in the CDR3. V was pared by 4 bases and J by 5 bases, with 11 bases of the junction left unmatched. Germline V CDR1 and CDR2: SGHDT, YYEEEE.

This clone has just a few counts. The chain recombines TRBV7-2 with TRBJ2-5; the match to TRBD2 covers 15 bases. The CDR3 is made up of 17 amino acids. The junction had 11 bases not matched to a gene; V was cut back by 6 bases and J by 6 bases. CDR1 is SGHTA, CDR2 FQGNSA, per germline. The CDR3 protein is CASSEGGTSGRMQTQYF. CDR3 in DNA: TGTGCCAGCAGTGAGGGGGGGACTAGCGGGAGGATGCAGACCCAGTACTTC.

V is TRBV28 and J is TRBJ2-1, with D unresolved. The germline V and J ends were trimmed by 5 bases and 2 bases, with 13 bases remaining between them. The CDR3 is 15 amino acids. From germline, CDR1 is MDHEN and CDR2 SYDVKM. The CDR3 nucleotides read TGTGCCAGCAGTCTGTGGCGTGGGACCTACAATGAGCAGTTCTTC. Translating gives CASSLWRGTYNEQFF.

V gene TRBV18 combines with J gene TRBJ1-5, with D possibly TRBD1 on 6 matching bases. The CDR3 is made up of 14 amino acids. Trimming cost V 4 bases and J 4 bases, with 11 bases left between them. CDR1 is KGHSH, CDR2 LQKENI, per germline. CDR3 sequence reads: CASSLDRRNQPQHF. CDR3 nucleotides: TGTGCCAGCTCACTTGACAGGCGGAATCAGCCCCAGCATTTT.

The genes are TRBV2 and TRBJ1-1; D uncertain. V lost 4 bases and J lost 4, with 13 bases in between. Germline CDR1 is SNHLY and CDR2 is FYNNEI. This CDR3 spans 14 amino acids. Here the CDR3 reads CASSVSEFGTEAFF. In DNA, the CDR3 is TGTGCCAGCAGTGTGTCCGAATTCGGCACTGAAGCTTTCTTT. Combining the CDR3 with reference TRBV2 and TRBJ1-1 gives the whole variable domain EPEVTQTPSHQVTQMGQEVILRCVPISNHLYFYWYRQILGQKVEFLVSFYNNEISEKSEIFDDQFSVERPDGSNFTLKIRSTKLEDSAMYFCASSVSEFGTEAFFGQGTRLTVV.

CDR3 region: CASSPNKRGHEQYF. CDR3 nucleotides: TGTGCCAGCAGCCCTAACAAAAGGGGCCACGAGCAGTACTTC. The rearrangement links TRBV7-2 to TRBJ2-7; perhaps TRBD1 as D (5 bases). V gave up 5 bases and J gave up 5 bases, with 16 bases separating them. Germline V lookup: CDR1 SGHTA, CDR2 FQGNSA. This CDR3 spans 14 amino acids.

The CDR3: CASSLVSYGYTF. The CDR3, as DNA: TGTGCCAGCAGCTTGGTGTCCTATGGCTACACCTTC. The chain employs TRBV5-6 and TRBJ1-2; D is uncertain. V lost 0 bases, J lost 4 bases, and 4 bases lay in between. The germline gives CDR1 SGHDT, CDR2 YYEEEE. CDR3 size: 12 residues.

V is TRBV28 and J is TRBJ2-3, with 7 positions matching TRBD1. Germline V gene sequence: CDR1 MDHEN, CDR2 SYDVKM. This CDR3 has 13 residues. The junction had 7 bases not matched to a gene; V was cut back by 6 bases and J by 7 bases. The CDR3 DNA reads as TGTGCCAGCAGCCCGGGACAGCACCATACGCAGTATTTT. Translating gives CASSPGQHHTQYF. The entire variable domain, with the rest obtained from reference TRBV28 and TRBJ2-3, is as follows: DVKVTQSSRYLVKRTGEKVFLECVQDMDHENMFWYRQDPGLGLRLIYFSYDVKMKEKGDIPEGYSVSREKKERFSLILESASTNQTSMYLCASSPGQHHTQYFGPGTRLTVL.

A single count supports this clone. The sample has other DNA sequences that encode this CDR3 too. V is TRBV28 and J is TRBJ2-7, with 9 bases fitting TRBD1. The junction had 1 base not matched to a gene; V was cut back by 4 bases and J by 3 bases. The CDR3 extends over 13 amino acids. Germline values: CDR1 MDHEN, CDR2 SYDVKM. The CDR3 DNA sequence: TGTGCCAGCAGTTCGGGACAGGGCTACGAGCAGTACTTC. It codes for CASSSGQGYEQYF.

This clone has just a few counts. V gene TRBV6-1 combines with J gene TRBJ1-5; D is possibly TRBD1 (6 bases). The CDR3 contains 14 residues. V was cut by 1 base and J by 4 bases, with 8 bases left in between. Germline loops: CDR1 MNHNS, CDR2 SASEGT. DNA of the CDR3: TGTGCCAGCAGTGAAGTAACAGGGAATCAGCCCCAGCATTTT. Amino acid sequence: CASSEVTGNQPQHF.